Given below is one T cell receptor (beta chain) in context. Its target is not known. Cells were stimulated nonspecifically with anti-CD3/anti-CD28 magnetic beads. Sorting selected CD4+ T cells upregulating both CD40 ligand and CD69. The data originate from a study of persistence of HIV-infected CD4 T cells. Germline V gene lookup returns CDR1 MNHEY and CDR2 SMNVEV (reference sequence). The CDR3 has 19 residues. V lost 5 bases and J 2 bases, leaving 22 bases between the germline ends. This was the immunoSEQ version 4 assay in survey mode. Assay: immunoSEQ multiplex PCR; the TCRdb copy retains only in-frame clones and omits some. The table lists 40,000 to 55,000 clones, around 89% of them singletons, with 0.4% to 0.6% in the top ten. Study findings and constraints: TCRbeta richness was lower in CMV- and Gag-responding cells than in anti-CD3/anti-CD28-responding cells.

The sequence came from an adult woman with HIV who was CMV-seropositive. This sample comprised CD4+ T cells sorted from PBMCs after roughly 18-hour stimulation, obtained from a patient who received antiretroviral therapy. The gene calls are TRBV27 and TRBJ2-6; tentatively, D is TRBD1 or TRBD2 (5 bases each). CDR3 DNA sequence: TGTGCCAGCAGTCACCGGGACCCCCAATTAGGACCTGGGGCCAACGTCCTGACTTTC. Protein sequence: CASSHRDPQLGPGANVLTF.